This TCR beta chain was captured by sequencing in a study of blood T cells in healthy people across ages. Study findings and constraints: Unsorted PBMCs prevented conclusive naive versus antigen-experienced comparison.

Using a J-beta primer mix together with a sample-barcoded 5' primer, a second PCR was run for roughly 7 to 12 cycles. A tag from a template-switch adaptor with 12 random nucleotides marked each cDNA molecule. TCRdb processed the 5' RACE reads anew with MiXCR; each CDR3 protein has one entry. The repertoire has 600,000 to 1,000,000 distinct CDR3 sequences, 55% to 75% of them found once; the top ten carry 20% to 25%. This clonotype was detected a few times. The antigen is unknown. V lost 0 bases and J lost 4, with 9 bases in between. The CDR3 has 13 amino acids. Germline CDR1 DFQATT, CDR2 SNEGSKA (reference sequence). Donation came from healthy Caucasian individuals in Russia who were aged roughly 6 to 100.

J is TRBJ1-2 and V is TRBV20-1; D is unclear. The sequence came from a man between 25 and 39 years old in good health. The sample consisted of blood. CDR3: CSARDDKFYGYTF. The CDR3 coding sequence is TGCAGTGCTAGAGACGACAAGTTCTATGGCTACACCTTC.